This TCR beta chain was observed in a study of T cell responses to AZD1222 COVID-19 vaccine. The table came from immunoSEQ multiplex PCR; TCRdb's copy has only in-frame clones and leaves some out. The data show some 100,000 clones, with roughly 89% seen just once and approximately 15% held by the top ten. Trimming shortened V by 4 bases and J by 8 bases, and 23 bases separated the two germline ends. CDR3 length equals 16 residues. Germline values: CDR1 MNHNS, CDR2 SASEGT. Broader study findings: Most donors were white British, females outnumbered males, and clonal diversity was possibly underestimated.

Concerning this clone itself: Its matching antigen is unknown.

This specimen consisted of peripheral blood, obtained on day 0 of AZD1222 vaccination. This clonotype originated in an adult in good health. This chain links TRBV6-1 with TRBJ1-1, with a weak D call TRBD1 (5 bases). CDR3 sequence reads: CASSGGTAGPAREAFF. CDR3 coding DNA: TGTGCCAGCAGTGGAGGAACGGCGGGGCCGGCCAGGGAAGCTTTCTTT.